These 16 T cell receptor beta chains originate from one sample sequenced in a study of CXCR3-negative and CXCR3-positive naive CD8 T cells. General study findings and limits: Researchers report that CXCR3-positive naive cells carry more hydrophobic TRB CDR3s than CXCR3-negative naive cells.

All TRB cDNA libraries came from 5' RACE performed with UMI labels. TCRdb reprocessed the 5' RACE reads and keeps a single row for each CDR3 protein, giving no DNA. This sample's table has some 120,000 distinct CDR3 sequences. For these TCRs, the target antigens are not known. Sequenced material: naive CXCR3+ CD8+ T cells from blood. Indicated subset: CD45RO-CCR7+CD27+CD95- naive CD8+ T cells expressing CXCR3 (TNR3+). The receptors come from a human donor in good health. Some clones in this sample may be carry-over from other donors' samples.

V and J are TRBV12-3 or TRBV12-4 and TRBJ2-2. This CDR3 has 16 residues. CDR3 protein: CASSSPGDANTGELFF.

V is TRBV12-3 or TRBV12-4 and J is TRBJ1-1. The CDR3 spans 13 residues. The CDR3 sequence: CASTTGGATEAFF.

This CDR3 is CASSWDRPDYEQYF. The J gene is TRBJ2-7, the V gene TRBV7-9; TCRdb picks TRBD1, but there is no DNA to check that call. Germline V gene lookup returns CDR1 SEHNR and CDR2 FQNEAQ (reference sequence). The CDR3 is 14 amino acids.

The chain combines TRBV13 with TRBJ2-7; the TCRdb call, TRBD1, lacks DNA for checking. This CDR3 contains 14 residues. Germline V gene lookup returns CDR1 PRHDT and CDR2 FYEKMQ (reference sequence). The CDR3 sequence is CASSRGRSSYEQYF.

The genes are TRBV15 and TRBJ2-7; as DNA is missing, the TRBD2 call by TCRdb cannot be tested. CDR1 is LNHNV and CDR2 is YYDKDF in the germline V gene (reference sequence). There are 14 residues in the CDR3. CDR3 amino acids: CATSSDSGDPEQYF.

V gene TRBV28 combines with J gene TRBJ2-7; TCRdb returns TRBD1, unconfirmable since there is no DNA. The length of the CDR3 is 16 residues. Germline V gene sequence: CDR1 MDHEN, CDR2 SYDVKM. This CDR3 reads CASSTSGTPISYEQYF.

This rearrangement joins TRBV7-8 to TRBJ1-2. Germline-derived CDR1 and CDR2 are SGHVS and FQNEAQ. The CDR3 spans 17 residues. The CDR3 reads CASSIGSTEGFISGYTF.

The chain recombines TRBV20-1 with TRBJ1-1. Germline V gene sequence: CDR1 DFQATT, CDR2 SNEGSKA (reference sequence). This CDR3 comprises 13 residues. This CDR3 is CSARDEGETEAFF.

The chain carries TRBV7-9 and TRBJ2-7; TCRdb's D gene call, TRBD1, goes unchecked for lack of DNA. The CDR3 consists of 14 residues. Germline CDR1 is SEHNR and CDR2 is FQNEAQ (reference sequence). CDR3 protein: CASSPGPAIYEQYF.

This sequence joins TRBV5-4 and TRBJ1-1; there is no DNA to check the TCRdb D call of TRBD1. Germline lookup yields CDR1 SGHNT and CDR2 YYREEE (reference sequence). The CDR3 contains 15 residues. The CDR3: CASSPPTGGNTEAFF.

The rearrangement joins TRBV7-2 to TRBJ2-7. Germline V gene sequence: CDR1 SGHTA, CDR2 FQGNSA. This CDR3 is built from 13 residues. CDR3 loop: CASRPSPSYEQYF.

This chain uses TRBV11-3 with TRBJ2-7; lacking DNA, the TRBD2 call made by TCRdb goes unchecked. The CDR3 is 14 residues long. Per the germline V gene, CDR1 is SGHNT and CDR2 is YENEEA. CDR3 loop: CASSLTSGPYEQYF.

The genes are TRBV6-5 and TRBJ2-5; TCRdb selects TRBD1, and the lack of DNA leaves this call unchecked. The germline gives CDR1 MNHEY, CDR2 SVGAGI. The CDR3 sequence is 18 residues long. CDR3 protein: CASSYSKVWDRDQETQYF.

CDR3 protein: CASSRRHNEQFF. The chain is built from TRBV11-1 and TRBJ2-1. The CDR3 contains 12 residues. Germline V gene lookup returns CDR1 SGHAT and CDR2 FQDESV (reference sequence).

The chain recombines TRBV29-1 with TRBJ1-2; TCRdb indicates TRBD1, and absent DNA this call remains unverified. The CDR3 is 12 residues long. CDR1 and CDR2 (germline): SQVTM, ANQGSEA. Here the CDR3 reads CSVTGTPYGYTF.

This rearrangement joins TRBV29-1 to TRBJ2-2; there is no DNA to check the TCRdb D call of TRBD1. This CDR3 contains 13 residues. The germline gives CDR1 SQVTM, CDR2 ANQGSEA. CDR3 in amino acids: CSVAGQGTGELFF.